This entry features one T cell receptor beta chain sequence. The specificity of this receptor is unknown. It has no much larger one-base neighbor in the sample; base qualities were not kept. Trimming at the junction amounts to 1 base on V and 4 bases on J, and the germline ends lie 14 bases apart. The germline V gene yields SGHTS for CDR1 and YDEGEE for CDR2. The cysteine opens and the phenylalanine closes a CDR3 of 16 amino acids. Only the CDR3 region is kept as DNA, spanning 48 bases read in frame from base 1. The immunoSEQ Assay was the method used to sequence TCRbeta CDR3 regions. After extraction, genomic DNA underwent amplification by bias-controlled multiplex PCR, followed by high-throughput sequencing. The paper's data handling went like this. To quantify the absolute abundance of every unique TCRbeta CDR3 region, sequences were collapsed and filtered. Usable DNA was measured by amplifying reference genes present in all nucleated cells, and TCRbeta template counts were normalized to that usable DNA to estimate T cell fraction. Repertoire TCRs were annotated as SARS-CoV-2-specific by exact matching of V gene, CDR3 amino acid sequence and J gene to a known reactive TCR set. The reference SARS-CoV-2 TCR set came from MIRA and was filtered for enrichment in COVID-19-positive ImmuneCODE repertoires, removing public or cross-reactive TCRs. Based on the MIRA antigens, annotated TCRs were further analysed at the level of specific ORF or position within ORF. Depth was the summed frequency of annotated unique rearrangements, while breadth was defined as annotated unique rearrangements over total unique productive rearrangements. TCR breadth was compared between groups using two-sided Wilcoxon rank-sum tests. The immuneACCESS repertoire file appears here via TCRdb, limited to in-frame rearrangements. These files lack a portion of the clones; in checked studies, under half of the deficit traces to unresolved V genes, and the cause of the others is not known. The V and J calls and clone size were taken over from that table, and D and trimming were inferred from the DNA. In all, the sample holds about 390,000 clones, and around nine tenths of those were seen once. Together, the top ten hold 3% to 3.5% of the sample.

The sample's treatment or condition, from its label and the paper: 15 to 20 received Ad26.COV2.S at low or high dose, single or two shots; about five received placebo; per-sample allocation not given. Repertoires of vaccine and placebo recipients were sequenced from samples taken on day 63 after the first injection. Between 29 July and 7 August 2020, Cohort 1b enrolled 25 adults aged 18-55 years at one site in Boston, USA. Ad26.COV2.S consisted of a replication-incompetent adenovirus type 26 vector by which a prefusion-stabilized SARS-CoV-2 spike protein from the original Wuhan strain was expressed. This specimen belongs to a study of Ad26.COV2.S vaccination and SARS-CoV-2 variants listed by TCRdb under 2021. Study-level background: Donors in the vaccine arm were drawn from COV1001, a phase I-IIa trial of Ad26.COV2.S in healthy adults that was multicentre, randomized, double-blind and placebo-controlled. Ad26.COV2.S was administered intramuscularly at 5 x 10^10 or 1 x 10^11 viral particles, either as a single shot or as two shots given 56 days apart. A total of around 32 samples were included in the TCR-sequenced set, comprising around 19 Ad26.COV2.S vaccine recipients, 5 placebo recipients and 8 SARS-CoV-2 convalescent individuals. Investigators remained blinded to trial group allocation during experiments and outcome assessment. Trial participants were randomized into five groups of five, in which low-dose or high-dose Ad26.COV2.S was given once or twice, or placebo was given on both occasions. The specificity and breadth of SARS-CoV-2-reactive T cell receptors after Ad26.COV2.S vaccination were assessed by TCRbeta repertoire sequencing.

Beyond this particular receptor, the publication reports: Substantial breadth of spike-specific CD8+ and CD4+ T cell responses was reported after vaccination. Spike-specific TCR breadth was higher in Ad26.COV2.S recipients than in placebo recipients (P = 0.0014). The study was not powered to compare responses between vaccine doses or regimens. Vaccine and placebo recipients had comparable non-spike TCR breadth, which fits with the vaccine containing only spike. It was noted by the authors that total T cell responses may have been underestimated by the TCR breadth and depth analyses.

The rearranged segments are TRBV5-8 and TRBJ2-2; no D gene call is confident. The source was peripheral blood, collected in a trial of Ad26.COV2.S vaccine versus placebo. This sequence originates from a person between 18 and 65 years old who received the Ad26.COV2.S COVID-19 vaccine or a placebo. The CDR3 region: CASSLIGSRGTGELFF. The DNA reads as follows: TGTGCCAGCAGCTTGATTGGATCTAGAGGCACCGGGGAGCTGTTTTTT. With all but the CDR3 taken from the reference TRBV5-8 and TRBJ2-2 genes, the full variable domain is: EAGVTQSPTHLIKTRGQQATLRCSPISGHTSVYWYQQALGLGLQFLLWYDEGEERNRGNFPPRFSGRQFPNYSSELNVNALELEDSALYLCASSLIGSRGTGELFFGEGSRLTVL.